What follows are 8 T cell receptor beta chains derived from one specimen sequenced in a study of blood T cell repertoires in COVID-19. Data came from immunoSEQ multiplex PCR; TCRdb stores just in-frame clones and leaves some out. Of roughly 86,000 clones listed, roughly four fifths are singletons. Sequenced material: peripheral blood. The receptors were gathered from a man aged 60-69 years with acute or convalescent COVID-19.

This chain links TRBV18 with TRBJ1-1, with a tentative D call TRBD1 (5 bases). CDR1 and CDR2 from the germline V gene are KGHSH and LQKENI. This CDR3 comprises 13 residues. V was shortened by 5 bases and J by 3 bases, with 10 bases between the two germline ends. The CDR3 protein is CASSTLGDTEAFF. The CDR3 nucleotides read TGTGCCAGCTCAACTTTAGGGGACACTGAAGCTTTCTTT. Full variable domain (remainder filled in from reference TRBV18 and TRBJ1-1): NAGVMQNPRHLVRRRGQEARLRCSPMKGHSHVYWYRQLPEEGLKFMVYLQKENIIDESGMPKERFSAEFPKEGPSILRIQQVVRGDSAAYFCASSTLGDTEAFFGQGTRLTVV.

This CDR3 reads CASSEPQGASGNTIYF. The CDR3 region has the DNA TGTGCCAGCAGTGAACCGCAGGGGGCCTCTGGAAACACCATATATTTT. The gene calls are TRBV6-1 and TRBJ1-3, with 8 bases that match TRBD1. Germline V gene lookup returns CDR1 MNHNS and CDR2 SASEGT. This CDR3 has 16 residues. The ends lost 2 bases at V and 0 bases at J; junction bases unmatched: 3.

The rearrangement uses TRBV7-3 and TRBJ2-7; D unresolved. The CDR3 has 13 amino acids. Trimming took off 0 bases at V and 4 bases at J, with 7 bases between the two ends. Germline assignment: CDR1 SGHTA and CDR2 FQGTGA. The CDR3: CASSLTRGYEQYF. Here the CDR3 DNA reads TGTGCCAGCAGCTTAACTCGCGGTTACGAGCAGTACTTC.

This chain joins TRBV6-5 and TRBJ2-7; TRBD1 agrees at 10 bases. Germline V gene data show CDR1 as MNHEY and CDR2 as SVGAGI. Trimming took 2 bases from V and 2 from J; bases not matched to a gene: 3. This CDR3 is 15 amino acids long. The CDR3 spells CASSYGDRGAYEQYF. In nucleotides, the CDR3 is TGTGCCAGCAGTTACGGGGACAGGGGAGCCTACGAGCAGTACTTC.

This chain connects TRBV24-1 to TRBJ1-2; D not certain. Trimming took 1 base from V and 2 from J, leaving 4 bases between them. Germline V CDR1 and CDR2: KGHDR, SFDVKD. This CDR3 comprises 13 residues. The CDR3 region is CATSDFQNYGYTF. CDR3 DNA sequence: TGTGCCACCAGTGATTTCCAGAACTATGGCTACACCTTC.

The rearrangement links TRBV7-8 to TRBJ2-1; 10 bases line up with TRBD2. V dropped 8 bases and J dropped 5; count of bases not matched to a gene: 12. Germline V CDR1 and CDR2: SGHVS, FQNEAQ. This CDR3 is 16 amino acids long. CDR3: CASRPSGGIGDNEQFF. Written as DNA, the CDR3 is TGTGCCAGCCGACCTAGCGGGGGTATCGGGGACAATGAGCAGTTCTTC.

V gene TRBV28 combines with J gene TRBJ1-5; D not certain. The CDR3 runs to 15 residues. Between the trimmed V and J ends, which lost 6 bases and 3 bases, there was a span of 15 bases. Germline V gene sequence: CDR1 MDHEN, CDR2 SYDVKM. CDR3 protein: CASRTPTGDNQPQHF. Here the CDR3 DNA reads TGTGCCAGCAGGACCCCGACCGGAGACAATCAGCCCCAGCATTTT.

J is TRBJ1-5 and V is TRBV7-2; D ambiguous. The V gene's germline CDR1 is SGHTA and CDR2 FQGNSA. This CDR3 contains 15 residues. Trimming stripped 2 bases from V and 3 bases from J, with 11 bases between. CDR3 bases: TGTGCCAGCAGCTTATACGGGATGAACAATCAGCCCCAGCATTTT. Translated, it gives CASSLYGMNNQPQHF.